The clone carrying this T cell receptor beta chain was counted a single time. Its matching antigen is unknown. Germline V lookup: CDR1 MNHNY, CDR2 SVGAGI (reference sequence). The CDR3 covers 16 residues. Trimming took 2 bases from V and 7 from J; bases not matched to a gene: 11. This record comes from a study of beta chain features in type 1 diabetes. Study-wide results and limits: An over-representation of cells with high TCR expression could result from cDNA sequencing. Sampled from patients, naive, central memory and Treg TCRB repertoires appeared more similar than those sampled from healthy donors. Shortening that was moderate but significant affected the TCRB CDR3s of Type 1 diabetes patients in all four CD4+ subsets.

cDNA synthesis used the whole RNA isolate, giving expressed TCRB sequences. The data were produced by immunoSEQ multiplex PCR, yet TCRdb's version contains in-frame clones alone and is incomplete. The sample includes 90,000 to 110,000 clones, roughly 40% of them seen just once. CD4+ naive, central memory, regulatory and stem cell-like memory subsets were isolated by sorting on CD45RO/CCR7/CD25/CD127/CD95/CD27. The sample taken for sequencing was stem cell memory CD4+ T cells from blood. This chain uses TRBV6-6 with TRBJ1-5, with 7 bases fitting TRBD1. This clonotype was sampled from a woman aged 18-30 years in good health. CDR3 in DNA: TGTGCCAGCAGTTACCCGGCAAGGGGGCCCAACCAGCCCCAGCATTTT. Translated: CASSYPARGPNQPQHF.